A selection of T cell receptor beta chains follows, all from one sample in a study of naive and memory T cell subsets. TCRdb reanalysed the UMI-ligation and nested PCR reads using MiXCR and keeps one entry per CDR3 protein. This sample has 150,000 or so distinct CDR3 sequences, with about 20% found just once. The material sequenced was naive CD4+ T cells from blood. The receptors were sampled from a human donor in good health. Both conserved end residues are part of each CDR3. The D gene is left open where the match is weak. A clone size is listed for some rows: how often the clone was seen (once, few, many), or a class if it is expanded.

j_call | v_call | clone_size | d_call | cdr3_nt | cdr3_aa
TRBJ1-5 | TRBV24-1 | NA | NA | TGTGCCACCAGTGATTTACCCAATCAGCCCCAGCATTTT | CATSDLPNQPQHF
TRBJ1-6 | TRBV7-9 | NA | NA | TGTGCCAGCAGCCCGTCTCTTGGGGGGCACAGATTTGCACCCCTCCACTTT | CASSPSLGGHRFAPLHF
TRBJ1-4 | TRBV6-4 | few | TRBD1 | TGTGCCAGCATAGTGGGACAGGGGTATGAAAAACTGTTTTTT | CASIVGQGYEKLFF
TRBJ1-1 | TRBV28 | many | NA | TGTGCCAGCACAGTTTACTCAGGGATTGAAGCTTTCTTT | CASTVYSGIEAFF
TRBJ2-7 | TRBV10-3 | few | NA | TGTGCCATCAGTGAGCGGGCGCTAGTCCGCTACGAGCAGTACTTC | CAISERALVRYEQYF
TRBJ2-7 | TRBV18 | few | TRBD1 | TGTGCCAGCTCACTCACGACAGGGAGCTCCTACGAGCAGTACTTC | CASSLTTGSSYEQYF
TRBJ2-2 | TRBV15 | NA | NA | TGTGCCACCAGCACCCTTAGTGAAGGGGAGCTGTTTTTT | CATSTLSEGELFF
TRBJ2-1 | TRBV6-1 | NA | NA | TGTGCCTCGGGTGGCTTCTCCTACAATGAGCAGTTCTTC | CASGGFSYNEQFF
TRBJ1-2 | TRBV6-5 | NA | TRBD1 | TGTGCCAGCAGTTACTTCGGGTCAAGGGGGCAAGGCTACACCTTC | CASSYFGSRGQGYTF
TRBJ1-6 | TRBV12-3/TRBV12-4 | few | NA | TGTGCCAGCAGTTTGCTGGGAGAGGATTCACCCCTCCACTTT | CASSLLGEDSPLHF
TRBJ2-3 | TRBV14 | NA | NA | TGTGCCAGCAGCGAACAGGGTGCCGGAACGGATACGCAGTATTTT | CASSEQGAGTDTQYF
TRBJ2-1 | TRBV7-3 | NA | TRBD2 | TGTGCCAGCAGCCCCATCCCCGGGACTAGCGGGAACCTGTTCTTC | CASSPIPGTSGNLFF
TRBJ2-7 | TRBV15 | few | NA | TGTGCCACCAGCAGAGAATACGGGCAGGTCCTCGCCGAGCAGTACTTC | CATSREYGQVLAEQYF
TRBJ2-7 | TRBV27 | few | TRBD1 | TGTGCCAGCACCCAAACGGGACAGGGCTACGAGCAGTACTTC | CASTQTGQGYEQYF
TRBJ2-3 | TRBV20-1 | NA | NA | TGCAGTGCTAGAGTTCTAGGGCGGGCAGATACGCAGTATTTT | CSARVLGRADTQYF
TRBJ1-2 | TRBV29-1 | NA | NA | TGCAGCGCCCGGGGGAGCGATGGCTACACCTTC | CSARGSDGYTF
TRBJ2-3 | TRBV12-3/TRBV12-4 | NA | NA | TGTGCCAGCGCGGGACTTATCAGCACAGATACGCAGTATTTT | CASAGLISTDTQYF
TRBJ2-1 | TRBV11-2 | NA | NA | TGTGCCAGCAGCTCCAGGACTGCCTCCTACAATGAGCAGTTCTTC | CASSSRTASYNEQFF
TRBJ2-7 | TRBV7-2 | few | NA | TGTGCCAGCAGCTTAGCAATGGGGACCTCCTACGAGCAGTACTTC | CASSLAMGTSYEQYF
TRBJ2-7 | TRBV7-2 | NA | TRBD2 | TGTGCCAGCAGCTTAACTCCGGGACTAGCGGGAAAAGAGCAGTACTTC | CASSLTPGLAGKEQYF
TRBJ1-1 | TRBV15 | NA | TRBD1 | TGTGCCACCAGCAGAGATACAGGGGGGAGCTCTGAAGCTTTCTTT | CATSRDTGGSSEAFF
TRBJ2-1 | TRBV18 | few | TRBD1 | TGTGCCAGCTCACCACGGGGGACAGTCTCCTACAATGAGCAGTTCTTC | CASSPRGTVSYNEQFF
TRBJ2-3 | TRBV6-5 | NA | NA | TGTGCCAGCAGTTACAAGGGCCCAGATACGCAGTATTTT | CASSYKGPDTQYF
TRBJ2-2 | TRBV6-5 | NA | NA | TGTGCCAGCAGTTACGGCCGGGGGACGAACACCGGGGAGCTGTTTTTT | CASSYGRGTNTGELFF
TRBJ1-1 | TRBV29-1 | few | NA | TGCAGCGTGACGGTGAGGCTCATGAACACTGAAGCTTTCTTT | CSVTVRLMNTEAFF
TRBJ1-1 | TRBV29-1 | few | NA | TGCAGCGGGAGGGAGGGAATGAACACTGAAGCTTTCTTT | CSGREGMNTEAFF
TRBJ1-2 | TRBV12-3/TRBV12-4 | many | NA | TGTGCCAGCAGCCCAACGGGCCGCGGAGGGTATGGCTACACCTTC | CASSPTGRGGYGYTF
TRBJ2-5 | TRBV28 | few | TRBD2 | TGTGCCAGCAGTTTCCGAGGCCGGATTACTAGCGGGCGAAGAGAGACCCAGTACTTC | CASSFRGRITSGRRETQYF
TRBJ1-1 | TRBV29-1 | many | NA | TGCAGCGTTCTACAAGCCCTGAACACTGAAGCTTTCTTT | CSVLQALNTEAFF
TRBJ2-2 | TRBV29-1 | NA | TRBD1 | TGCAGCTACGGCCAGGGGGCGAACACCGGGGAGCTGTTTTTT | CSYGQGANTGELFF
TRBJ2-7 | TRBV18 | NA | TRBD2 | TGTGCCAGCTCACCACGGAGTCTAGCGGGAGCCCTAAGCTCCTACGAGCAGTACTTC | CASSPRSLAGALSSYEQYF
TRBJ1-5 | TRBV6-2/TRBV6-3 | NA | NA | TGTGCCAGCAGTGGACCTAAACAGCCCCAGCATTTT | CASSGPKQPQHF
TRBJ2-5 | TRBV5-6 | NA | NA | TGTGCCAGCAGCTTGGTCTCCTTCGGTAGTGGGGCCCAAGAGACCCAGTACTTC | CASSLVSFGSGAQETQYF
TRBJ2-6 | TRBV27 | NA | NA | TGTGCCAGCAGTCCCCAGGGTGGTGGGGCCAACGTCCTGACTTTC | CASSPQGGGANVLTF
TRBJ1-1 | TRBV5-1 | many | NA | TGCGCCAGCAGCTTGAGGGGTCAGAACACTGAAGCTTTCTTT | CASSLRGQNTEAFF
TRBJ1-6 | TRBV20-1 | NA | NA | TGCAGTGCTAGAGTCCTAACCCGGAGCTCCTATAATTCACCCCTCCACTTT | CSARVLTRSSYNSPLHF
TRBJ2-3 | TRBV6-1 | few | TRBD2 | TGTGCCAGCAGTGGAGGGATGGGACTAGGCAGCACAGATACGCAGTATTTT | CASSGGMGLGSTDTQYF
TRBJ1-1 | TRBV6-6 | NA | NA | TGTGCCAACTCGGCCGGGAGAAACACTGAAGCTTTCTTT | CANSAGRNTEAFF
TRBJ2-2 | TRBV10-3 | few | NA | TGTGCCATCAGTGAAGTCGGGGAGCTGTTTTTT | CAISEVGELFF
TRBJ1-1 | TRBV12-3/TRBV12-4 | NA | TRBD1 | TGTGCCAGCAGTTTCAGGGGGACGGGAAGGAACACTGAAGCTTTCTTT | CASSFRGTGRNTEAFF
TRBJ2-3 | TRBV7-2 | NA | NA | TGTGCCAGCAGCCCACTAAGAAGAGATACGCAGTATTTT | CASSPLRRDTQYF
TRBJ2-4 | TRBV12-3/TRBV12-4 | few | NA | TGTGCCAGCAGTGCAAGTCTCCTAGCCAAAAACATTCAGTACTTC | CASSASLLAKNIQYF
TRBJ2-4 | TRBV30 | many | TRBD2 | TGTGCCTGGAGTGAACTAGCGGGACCAGCCAAAAACATTCAGTACTTC | CAWSELAGPAKNIQYF
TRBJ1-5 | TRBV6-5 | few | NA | TGTGCCAGCAGTCCCCACTCCCGACAGGTCAATCAGCCCCAGCATTTT | CASSPHSRQVNQPQHF
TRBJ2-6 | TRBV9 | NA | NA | TGTGCCAGCAGCGTAGAGGGGCAGGGTGTTTTCTCTGGGGCCAACGTCCTGACTTTC | CASSVEGQGVFSGANVLTF
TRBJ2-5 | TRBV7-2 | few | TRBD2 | TGTGCCAGCAGCTTAGCTATAGCGGGAGGGCCGACATACTTC | CASSLAIAGGPTYF
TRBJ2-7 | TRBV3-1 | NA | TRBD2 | TGTGCCAGCAGCCAAGATCGGGCTAGCGGGAGGGCCCCGCAGTACTTC | CASSQDRASGRAPQYF
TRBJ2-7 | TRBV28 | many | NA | TGTGCCAGCAGTTACGGCTCTTCCTACGAGCAGTACTTC | CASSYGSSYEQYF
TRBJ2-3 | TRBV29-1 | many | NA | TGCAGCGTTGTGAAGCCCCCGGATACGCAGTATTTT | CSVVKPPDTQYF
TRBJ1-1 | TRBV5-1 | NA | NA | TGCGCCAGCAGCCCCCAGGGTCCTGAAGCTTTCTTT | CASSPQGPEAFF
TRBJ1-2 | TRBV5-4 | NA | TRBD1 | TGTGCCAGCAGCTTCCAAGGGGGCGGCTACACCTTC | CASSFQGGGYTF
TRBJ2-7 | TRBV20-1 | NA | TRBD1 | TGCAGTGCTAGAGATCCGGGACAGCCCTACGAGCAGTACTTC | CSARDPGQPYEQYF
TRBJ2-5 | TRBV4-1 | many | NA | TGCGCCAGCAGCCCGATTCTCAACAGGGATCGGCAGGGAGAGACCCAGTACTTC | CASSPILNRDRQGETQYF
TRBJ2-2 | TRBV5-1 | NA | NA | TGCGCCAGCAGCTTGGTCTGGCGGGTGGACACCGGGGAGCTGTTTTTT | CASSLVWRVDTGELFF